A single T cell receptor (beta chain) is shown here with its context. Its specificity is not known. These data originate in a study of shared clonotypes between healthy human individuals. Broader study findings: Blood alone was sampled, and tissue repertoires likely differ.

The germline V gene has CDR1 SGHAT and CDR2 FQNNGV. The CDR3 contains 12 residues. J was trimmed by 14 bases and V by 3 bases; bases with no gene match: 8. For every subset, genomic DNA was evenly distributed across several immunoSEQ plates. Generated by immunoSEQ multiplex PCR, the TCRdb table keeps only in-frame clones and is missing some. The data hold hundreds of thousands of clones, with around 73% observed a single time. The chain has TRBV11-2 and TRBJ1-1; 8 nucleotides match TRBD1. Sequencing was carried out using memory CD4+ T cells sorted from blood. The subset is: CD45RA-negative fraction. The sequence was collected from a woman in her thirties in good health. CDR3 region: CASSLAGTGSFF. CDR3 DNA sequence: TGTGCCAGCAGCTTGGCTGGGACAGGCAGCTTCTTT.